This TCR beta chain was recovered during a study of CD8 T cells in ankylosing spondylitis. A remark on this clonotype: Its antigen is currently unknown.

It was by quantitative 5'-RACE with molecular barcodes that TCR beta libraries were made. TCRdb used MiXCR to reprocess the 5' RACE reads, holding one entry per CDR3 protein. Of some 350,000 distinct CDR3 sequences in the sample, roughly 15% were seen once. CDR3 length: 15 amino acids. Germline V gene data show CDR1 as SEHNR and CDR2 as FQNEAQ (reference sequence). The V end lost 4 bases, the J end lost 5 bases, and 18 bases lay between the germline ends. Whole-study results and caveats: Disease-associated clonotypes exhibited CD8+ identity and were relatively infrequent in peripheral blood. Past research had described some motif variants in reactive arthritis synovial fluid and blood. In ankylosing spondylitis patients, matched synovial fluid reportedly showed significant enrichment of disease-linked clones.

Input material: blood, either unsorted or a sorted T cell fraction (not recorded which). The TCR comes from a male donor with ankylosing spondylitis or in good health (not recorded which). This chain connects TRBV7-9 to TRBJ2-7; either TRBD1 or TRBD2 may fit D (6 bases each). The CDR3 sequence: CASSSFRGGRDEQYF. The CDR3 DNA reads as TGTGCCAGCAGCTCATTCAGGGGAGGACGGGACGAGCAGTACTTC.